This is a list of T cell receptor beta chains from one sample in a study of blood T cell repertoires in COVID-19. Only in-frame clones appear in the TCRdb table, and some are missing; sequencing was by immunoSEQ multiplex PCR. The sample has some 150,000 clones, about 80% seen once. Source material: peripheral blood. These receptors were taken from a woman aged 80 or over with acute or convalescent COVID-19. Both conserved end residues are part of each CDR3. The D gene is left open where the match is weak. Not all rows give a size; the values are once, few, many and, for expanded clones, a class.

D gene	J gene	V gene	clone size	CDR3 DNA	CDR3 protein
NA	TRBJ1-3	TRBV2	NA	TGTGCCAGCACCCAGGACAGCACCGCTCTTTCTGGAAACACCATATATTTT	CASTQDSTALSGNTIYF
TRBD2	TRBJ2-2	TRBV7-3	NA	TGTGCCAGCAGATCGCCCGGGACTAGCTCCGGGGAGCTGTTTTTT	CASRSPGTSSGELFF
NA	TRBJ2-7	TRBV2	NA	TGTGCCAGCAGTGAAGGGCGGCGCCCCTACGAGCAGTACTTC	CASSEGRRPYEQYF
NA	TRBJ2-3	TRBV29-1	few	TGCAGCGTACGAGGGGGGAGGGCAGATACGCAGTATTTT	CSVRGGRADTQYF
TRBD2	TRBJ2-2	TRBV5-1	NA	TGCGCCAGCAGCTTGAGGAGGGAGGGAGGGACCAACACCGGGGAGCTGTTTTTT	CASSLRREGGTNTGELFF
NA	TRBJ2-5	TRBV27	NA	TGTGCCAGCAGCCCCCTGATACTAGGGCAAGAGACCCAGTACTTC	CASSPLILGQETQYF
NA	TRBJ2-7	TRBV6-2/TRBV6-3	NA	TGTGCCAGCAGTTACGTGGGGCAGGGGTCCTACGAGCAGTACTTC	CASSYVGQGSYEQYF
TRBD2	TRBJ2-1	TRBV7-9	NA	TGTGCCAGCAGCCCAGGGACTAGCGGGGGCAATGAGCAGTTCTTC	CASSPGTSGGNEQFF
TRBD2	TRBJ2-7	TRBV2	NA	TGTGCCATCACCGGGGGGTTCCACTACGAGCAGTACTTC	CAITGGFHYEQYF
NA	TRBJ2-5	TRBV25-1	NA	TGTGCCAGCAGTGATATACAGGCGCCCCAAGAGACCCAGTACTTC	CASSDIQAPQETQYF
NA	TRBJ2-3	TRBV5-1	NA	TGCGCCAGCAGCTTGGACGGGACAAGAGATACGCAGTATTTT	CASSLDGTRDTQYF
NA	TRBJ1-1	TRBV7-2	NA	TGTGCCAGCAGCTTCGTACAGGGCGCCAGCACTGAAGCTTTCTTT	CASSFVQGASTEAFF
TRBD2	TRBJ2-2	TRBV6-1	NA	TGTGCCAGCAGTGAAATAGCGGGGGCGGGGACCGGGGAGCTGTTTTTT	CASSEIAGAGTGELFF
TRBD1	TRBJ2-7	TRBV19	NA	TGTGCCAGTAGTATAAGGGGACAGGGGACGGGGTACGAGCAGTACTTC	CASSIRGQGTGYEQYF
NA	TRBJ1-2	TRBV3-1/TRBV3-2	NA	TGTGCCAGCAGCCAAGACCTGACCGGGTATGGCTACACCTTC	CASSQDLTGYGYTF